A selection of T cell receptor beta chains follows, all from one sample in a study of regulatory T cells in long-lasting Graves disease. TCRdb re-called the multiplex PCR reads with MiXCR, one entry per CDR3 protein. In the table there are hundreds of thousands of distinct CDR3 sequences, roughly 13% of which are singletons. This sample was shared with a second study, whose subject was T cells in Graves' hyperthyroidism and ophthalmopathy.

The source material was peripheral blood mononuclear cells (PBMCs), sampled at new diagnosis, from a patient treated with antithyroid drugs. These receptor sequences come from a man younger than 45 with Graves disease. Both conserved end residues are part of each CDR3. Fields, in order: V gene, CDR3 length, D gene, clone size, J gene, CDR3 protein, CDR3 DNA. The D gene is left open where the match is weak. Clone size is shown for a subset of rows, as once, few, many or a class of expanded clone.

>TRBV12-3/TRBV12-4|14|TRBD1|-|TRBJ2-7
CASRTDRAPYEQYF
TGTGCCAGCAGGACTGACAGGGCTCCCTACGAGCAGTACTTC
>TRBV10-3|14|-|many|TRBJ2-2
CAISDRENTGELFF
TGTGCCATCAGTGATAGGGAGAACACCGGGGAGCTGTTTTTT
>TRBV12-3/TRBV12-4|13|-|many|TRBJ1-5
CASSLAPGRAQHF
TGTGCCAGCAGTTTAGCGCCCGGACGGGCCCAGCATTTT
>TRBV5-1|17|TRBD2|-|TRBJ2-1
CASSTGGTSGTLNEQFF
TGCGCCAGCAGCACGGGGGGGACTAGCGGGACGCTTAATGAGCAGTTCTTC
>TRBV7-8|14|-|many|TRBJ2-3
CASSFRDRMDTQYF
TGTGCCAGCAGCTTCCGAGATCGGATGGATACGCAGTATTTT
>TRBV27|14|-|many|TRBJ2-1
CASSLVDSYNEQFF
TGTGCCAGCAGTTTAGTGGATTCCTACAATGAGCAGTTCTTC
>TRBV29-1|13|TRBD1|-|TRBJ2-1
CSVEGTGGSEQFF
TGCAGCGTTGAAGGGACAGGGGGCAGTGAGCAGTTCTTC
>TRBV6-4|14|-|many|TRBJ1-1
CASSDSGGNTEAFF
TGTGCCAGCAGTGACTCGGGCGGCAACACTGAAGCTTTCTTT
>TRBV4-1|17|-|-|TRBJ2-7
CASSQDPRRASSYEQYF
TGCGCCAGCAGCCAAGACCCTAGACGGGCGAGCTCCTACGAGCAGTACTTC
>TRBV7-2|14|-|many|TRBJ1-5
CASSFRGFDQPQHF
TGTGCCAGCAGCTTTCGAGGGTTTGATCAGCCCCAGCATTTT
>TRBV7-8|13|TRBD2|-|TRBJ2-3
CTTGAGVADTQYF
TGCACCACGGGAGCGGGAGTGGCAGATACGCAGTATTTT
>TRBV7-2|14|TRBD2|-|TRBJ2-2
CASSIAGRGGELFF
TGTGCCAGCAGCATAGCGGGAAGGGGCGGGGAGCTGTTTTTT
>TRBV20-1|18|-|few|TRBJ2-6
CSAVGRIPPNSGANVLTF
TGCAGTGCGGTGGGAAGGATCCCCCCAAACTCTGGGGCCAACGTCCTGACTTTC
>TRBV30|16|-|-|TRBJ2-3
CARSERRLLDTDTQYF
TGTGCCCGGAGTGAGCGGCGGCTTCTCGACACAGATACGCAGTATTTT
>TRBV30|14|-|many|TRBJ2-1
CAWESGSVGDEQFF
TGTGCCTGGGAATCAGGGTCGGTCGGCGATGAGCAGTTCTTC
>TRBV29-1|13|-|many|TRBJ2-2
CSVGASAAGELFF
TGCAGCGTTGGGGCGTCTGCTGCCGGGGAGCTGTTTTTT
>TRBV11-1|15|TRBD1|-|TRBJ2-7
CASSLMDRWHYEQYF
TGTGCCAGCAGCTTAATGGACAGGTGGCACTACGAGCAGTACTTC
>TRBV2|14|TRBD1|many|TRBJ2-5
CATSGTGGGETQYF
TGTGCCACCTCCGGGACAGGGGGAGGAGAGACCCAGTACTTC
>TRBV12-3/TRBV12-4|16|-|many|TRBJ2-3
CANPLLRSYNTDTQYF
TGTGCCAACCCCCTTCTACGGAGCTATAACACAGATACGCAGTATTTT
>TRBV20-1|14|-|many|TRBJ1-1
CSARSGPLNTEAFF
TGCAGTGCTAGGTCGGGGCCATTGAACACTGAAGCTTTCTTT
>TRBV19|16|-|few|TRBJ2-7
CASSTLGGTTYLEQYF
TGTGCCAGTAGTACCCTAGGGGGGACGACCTACTTGGAGCAGTACTTC
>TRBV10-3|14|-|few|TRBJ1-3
CAILGESSGNTIYF
TGTGCCATCTTAGGCGAGTCCTCTGGAAACACCATATATTTT
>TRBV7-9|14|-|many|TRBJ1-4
CASSLAGGGEKLFF
TGTGCCAGCAGCTTAGCGGGCGGGGGCGAAAAACTGTTTTTT
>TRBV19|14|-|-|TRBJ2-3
CASSIYREADTQYF
TGTGCCAGTAGTATCTACAGGGAAGCAGATACGCAGTATTTT
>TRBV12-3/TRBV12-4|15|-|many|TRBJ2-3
CASSFGFFHTDTQYF
TGTGCCAGCAGTTTCGGTTTTTTCCACACAGATACGCAGTATTTT
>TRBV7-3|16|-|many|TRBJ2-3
CASSSRGGRGADTQYF
TGTGCCAGCAGCTCACGGGGCGGGCGAGGGGCAGATACGCAGTATTTT
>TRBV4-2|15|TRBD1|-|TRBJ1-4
CASSHPGQPNEKLFF
TGTGCCAGCAGCCACCCGGGACAGCCTAATGAAAAACTGTTTTTT
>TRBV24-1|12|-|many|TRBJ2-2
CATRERTGELFF
TGTGCCACCAGAGAGAGGACCGGGGAGCTGTTTTTT
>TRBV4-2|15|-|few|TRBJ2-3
CASSLGEPRTDTQYF
TGTGCCAGCAGCCTCGGTGAACCACGCACAGATACGCAGTATTTT
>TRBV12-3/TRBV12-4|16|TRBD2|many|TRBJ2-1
CASSSPSGASYNEQFF
TGTGCCAGCAGTTCCCCTAGCGGGGCCTCCTACAATGAGCAGTTCTTC
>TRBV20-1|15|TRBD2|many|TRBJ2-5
CSASVSGRSGETQYF
TGCAGTGCTAGTGTCAGCGGGAGATCGGGGGAGACCCAGTACTTC
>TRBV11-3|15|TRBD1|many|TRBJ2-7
CASSAGQGAPREQYF
TGTGCCAGCAGCGCTGGACAGGGGGCGCCTCGAGAGCAGTACTTC
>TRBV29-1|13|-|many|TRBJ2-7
CSAESASNYEQYF
TGCAGCGCTGAGAGCGCTAGCAACTACGAGCAGTACTTC
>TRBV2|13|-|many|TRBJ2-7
CASTLTPTYEQYF
TGTGCCAGCACTTTGACACCCACCTACGAGCAGTACTTC
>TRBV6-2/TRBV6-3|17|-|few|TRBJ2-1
CASTPVGGPSSYNEQFF
TGTGCCAGCACCCCCGTCGGCGGGCCAAGCTCCTACAATGAGCAGTTCTTC
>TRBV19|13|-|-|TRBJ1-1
CASSILENTEAFF
TGTGCCAGTAGTATACTAGAGAACACTGAAGCTTTCTTT